This T cell receptor beta chain was captured by sequencing in a study of CD8+CD57+ T cells in acquired aplastic anemia. Study-level information: DNA recovered from sorted CD4+ and CD8+ cells had a mean of about 3.5 ug. Among healthy donors, CD4+ cells averaged around 10 million reads.

The length of the CDR3 is 15 residues. Germline V gene sequence: CDR1 ENHRY, CDR2 SYGVKD. Findings and limits, study-wide: Shared by patients and controls, roughly 28 CD8+ CDR3s were abundant in patients. Patients and controls were not found to differ significantly in CD8+ Simpson's diversity.

As to this clonotype: Its antigen is as yet unknown. A read error may account for a junction end that differs from germline.

CDR3 and TCR beta VDJ profiling relied on genomic DNA as the template. Using its own MiXCR run on the reads, TCRdb lists one record per CDR3 protein. The sample carries around 190,000 distinct CDR3 sequences, approximately 52% recorded once. The gene calls are TRBV10-3 and TRBJ2-5; 12 bases map to TRBD1. The end of the DNA aligns better with TRBJ2-7, so the J call may be wrong. The sequencing input was sorted CD4+, CD8+, or CD8+CD57+ T cells (not recorded which) from PBMCs. The TCR was taken from a human donor in good health, serving as a control. CDR3 in amino acids: CAISEGTGGGYEQYF. The CDR3 DNA reads TGCGCCATCAGTGAGGGGACAGGGGGCGGGTACGAGCAGTACTTC.